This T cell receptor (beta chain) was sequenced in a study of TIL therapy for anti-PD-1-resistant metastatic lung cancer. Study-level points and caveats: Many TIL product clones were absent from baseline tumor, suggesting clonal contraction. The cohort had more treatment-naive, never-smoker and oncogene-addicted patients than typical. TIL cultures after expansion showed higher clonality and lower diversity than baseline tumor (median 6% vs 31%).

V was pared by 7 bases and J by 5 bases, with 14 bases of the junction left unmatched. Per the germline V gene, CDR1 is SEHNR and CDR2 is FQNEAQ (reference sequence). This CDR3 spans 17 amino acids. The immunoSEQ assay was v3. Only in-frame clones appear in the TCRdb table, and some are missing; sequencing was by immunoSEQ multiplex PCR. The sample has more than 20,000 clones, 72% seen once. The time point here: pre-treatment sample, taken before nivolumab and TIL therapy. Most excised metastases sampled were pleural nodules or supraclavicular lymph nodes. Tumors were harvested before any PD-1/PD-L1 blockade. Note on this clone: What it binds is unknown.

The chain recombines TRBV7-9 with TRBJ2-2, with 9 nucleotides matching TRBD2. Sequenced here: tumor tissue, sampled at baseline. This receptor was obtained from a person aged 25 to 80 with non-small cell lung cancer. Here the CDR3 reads CASTPRGGEVGTGELFF. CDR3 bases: TGTGCCAGCACCCCCCGCGGGGGGGAAGTTGGTACCGGGGAGCTGTTTTTT.